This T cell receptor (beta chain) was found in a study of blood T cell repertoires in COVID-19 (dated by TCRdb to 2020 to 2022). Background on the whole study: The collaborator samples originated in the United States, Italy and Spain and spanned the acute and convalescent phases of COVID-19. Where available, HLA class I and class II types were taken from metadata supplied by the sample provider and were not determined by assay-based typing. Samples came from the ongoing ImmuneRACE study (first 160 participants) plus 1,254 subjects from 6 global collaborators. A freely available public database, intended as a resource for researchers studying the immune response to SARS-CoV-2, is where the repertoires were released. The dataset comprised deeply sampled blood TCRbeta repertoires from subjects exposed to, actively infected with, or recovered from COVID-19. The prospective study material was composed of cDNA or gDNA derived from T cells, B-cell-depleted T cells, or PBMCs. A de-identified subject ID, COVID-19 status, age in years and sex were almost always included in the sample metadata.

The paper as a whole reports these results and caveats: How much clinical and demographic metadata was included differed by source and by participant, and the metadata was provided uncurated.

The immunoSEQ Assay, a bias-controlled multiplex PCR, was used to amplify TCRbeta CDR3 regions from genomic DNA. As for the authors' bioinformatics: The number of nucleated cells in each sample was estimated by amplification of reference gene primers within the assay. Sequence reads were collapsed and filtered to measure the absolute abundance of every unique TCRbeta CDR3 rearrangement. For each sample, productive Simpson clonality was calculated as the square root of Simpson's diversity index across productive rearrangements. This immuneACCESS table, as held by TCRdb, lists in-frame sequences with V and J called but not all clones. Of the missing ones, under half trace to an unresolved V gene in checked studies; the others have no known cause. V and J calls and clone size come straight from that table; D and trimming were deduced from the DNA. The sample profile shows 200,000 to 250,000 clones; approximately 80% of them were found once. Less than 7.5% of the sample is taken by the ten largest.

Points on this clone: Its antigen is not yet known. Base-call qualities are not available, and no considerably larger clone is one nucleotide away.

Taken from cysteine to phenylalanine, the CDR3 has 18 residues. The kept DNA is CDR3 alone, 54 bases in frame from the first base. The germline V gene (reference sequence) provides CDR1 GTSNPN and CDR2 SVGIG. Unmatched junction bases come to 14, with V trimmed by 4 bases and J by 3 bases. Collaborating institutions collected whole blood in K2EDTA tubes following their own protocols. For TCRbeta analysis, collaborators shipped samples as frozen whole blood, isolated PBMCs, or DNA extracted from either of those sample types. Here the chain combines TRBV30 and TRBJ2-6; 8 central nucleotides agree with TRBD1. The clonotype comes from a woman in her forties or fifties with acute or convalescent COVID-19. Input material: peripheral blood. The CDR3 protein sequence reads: CAWTGPKAGGLGANVLTF. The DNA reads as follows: TGTGCCTGGACCGGCCCGAAGGCAGGGGGCCTTGGGGCCAACGTCCTGACTTTC.